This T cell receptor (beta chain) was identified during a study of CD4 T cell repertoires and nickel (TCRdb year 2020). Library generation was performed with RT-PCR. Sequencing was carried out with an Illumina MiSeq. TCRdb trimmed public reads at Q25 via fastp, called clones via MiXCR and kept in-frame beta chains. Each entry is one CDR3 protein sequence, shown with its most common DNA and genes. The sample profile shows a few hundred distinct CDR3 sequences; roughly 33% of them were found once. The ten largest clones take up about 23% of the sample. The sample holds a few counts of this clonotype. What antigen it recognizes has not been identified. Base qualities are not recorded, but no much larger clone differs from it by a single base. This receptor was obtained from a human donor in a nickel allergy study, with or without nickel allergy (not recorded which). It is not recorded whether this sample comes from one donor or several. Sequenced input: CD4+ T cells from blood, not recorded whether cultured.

The CDR3 is CATSRARGTQYF. The nucleotides read TGTGCCACCAGCAGGGCGCGGGGGACCCAGTACTTC. The V and J genes are TRBV15 and TRBJ2-5; the D gene is perhaps TRBD2, from 6 matching bases. The germline V gene (reference sequence) provides CDR1 LNHNV and CDR2 YYDKDF. Trimming takes 3 bases from V and 7 bases from J, and the germline ends sit 9 bases apart. The CDR3 holds 12 amino acids from the cysteine to the phenylalanine. The only DNA kept is the CDR3, 36 bases in frame from the first base.